Sequencing of this T cell receptor (beta chain) was carried out in a study of identical twins. A few counts support this clonotype. The antigen is undetermined. TCRdb re-analysed the 5' RACE reads in MiXCR, keeping a single row per CDR3 protein. The table lists a few hundred thousand distinct CDR3 sequences, about a fifth of them singletons. All donors were healthy, and all were Caucasian. Study results and limitations: Fewer insertions were carried by abundant cord blood beta clonotypes, but none was seen in memory repertoires.

The V end was cut by 8 bases, the J end by 4 bases, with 12 bases between. Germline loops: CDR1 MNHEY, CDR2 SVGEGT. The CDR3 sequence is 13 residues long. V gene TRBV6-2 or TRBV6-3 combines with J gene TRBJ2-1; D is undetermined. This receptor was taken from a man aged 45 to 65 in good health. Sequenced sample: naive T cells sorted from blood. CDR3 residues: CASRFGRYNEQFF. The CDR3, as DNA: TGTGCCAGCCGTTTCGGCAGATACAATGAGCAGTTCTTC.